This T cell receptor beta chain was found in a study of CD8 T cells in ankylosing spondylitis. J gave up 5 bases and V 6 bases, and 11 bases lay outside the gene matches. The CDR3 has 16 amino acids. The germline V gene encodes CDR1 KGHSH and CDR2 LQKENI. Study-wide results and limits: Within ankylosing spondylitis blood, a TCR beta motif made up of seven to nine highly homologous variants appeared to be characteristic. Matched ankylosing spondylitis synovial fluid reportedly contained a significantly enriched population of disease-linked clones. The authors found the disease-linked clones to be CD8+ and relatively rare in peripheral blood.

Molecular-barcoded quantitative 5'-RACE produced these TCR beta libraries. MiXCR, applied by TCRdb to the 5' RACE reads, yields one record per CDR3 protein. In the table there are a few hundred thousand distinct CDR3 sequences, around 24% of which are singletons. Note on this clonotype: The antigen is unknown.

The chain recombines TRBV18 with TRBJ2-2, with TRBD1 matching 8 bases. Sequenced: blood, either unsorted or a sorted T cell fraction (not recorded which). This clonotype originated in a male donor with ankylosing spondylitis. CDR3 protein: CASSSMWTGSTGELFF. The CDR3 nucleotides are TGTGCCAGCTCCTCCATGTGGACAGGGTCTACCGGGGAGCTGTTTTTT.